This TCR beta chain was captured in a study of graft-versus-host responses after intestinal transplantation. Study details: Isolated intestinal, liver-intestinal, or multivisceral transplants had been given to the recipients. Tacrolimus and steroids were given for 2 to 3 years to all recipients after anti-thymocyte globulin induction. General study findings and limits: Researchers found peak circulating GvH clone levels linked to early post-transplant HvG declines. GvH clonotypes were identified within recipient marrow, with a subset emerging first in ileum or blood.

The CDR3 contains 15 residues. From germline, CDR1 is SGDLS and CDR2 YYNGEE. Between the trimmed V and J ends, which lost 4 bases and 4 bases, there was a span of 15 bases. On this clone itself: The antigen is undetermined.

Clones were sequenced by immunoSEQ multiplex PCR, and TCRdb holds only the in-frame ones, with some missing. The table has 96,000 or so clones, 90% to 95% seen once. This chain uses TRBV9 with TRBJ2-1, with a tentative D call TRBD1 (6 bases). The sequence derives from a human donor who received an intestinal transplant. The input for sequencing was unstimulated CD4+ T cells sorted from spleen or lymph node cells, taken before intestinal transplant. CDR3 in amino acids: CASSKRQDPYNEQFF. CDR3 DNA sequence: TGTGCCAGCAGCAAACGACAGGACCCATACAATGAGCAGTTCTTC.